Shown below are 32 T cell receptor beta chains from a single sample sequenced in a study of CD8 T cells in Susac syndrome (dated by TCRdb to between 2017 and 2020). Libraries were made using the immunoSEQ multiplex PCR assay. RNA was extracted using the RNeasy kit, and roughly 0.5 to 1 ug of the RNA was reverse transcribed with random hexamers. The public reads were reanalyzed by TCRdb: fastp trimming at Q25, MiXCR alignment, in-frame beta chains only. Merged by CDR3 protein, the rows form single entries marked with the most common genes and DNA. For this sample the table gives hundreds of thousands of distinct CDR3 sequences, of which 85% were detected only once. The ten largest clones take up about 0.22% of the sample. Sample: CD8+ T cells from PBMCs. These TCRs come from a human donor with multiple sclerosis.

The chain joins TRBV7-9 to TRBJ1-4; the D is unclear. CDR3 length equals 12 residues. Germline lookup yields CDR1 SEHNR and CDR2 FQNEAQ (reference sequence). The V and J ends lost 0 bases and 8 bases respectively, with 4 bases between them. The CDR3 DNA follows: TGTGCCAGCAGCTTAGCCCCCGAAAAACTGTTTTTT. Its protein is CASSLAPEKLFF.

The J gene is TRBJ2-3, the V gene TRBV28, with 10 nucleotides matching TRBD2. CDR1 and CDR2 from the germline V gene are MDHEN and SYDVKM. CDR3 size: 16 residues. V lost 5 bases, J lost 0 bases, and 5 bases stayed unmatched. The CDR3 here is CASSPGLAESTDTQYF. In DNA form, the CDR3 reads TGTGCCAGCAGTCCCGGACTAGCGGAAAGCACAGATACGCAGTATTTT.

The genes are TRBV6-2 or TRBV6-3 and TRBJ2-7, with D perhaps matching TRBD2 (6 bases). V lost 7 bases and J 0 bases, leaving 19 bases between the germline ends. Germline V lookup: CDR1 MNHEY, CDR2 SVGEGT. This CDR3 has 16 residues. CDR3 amino acids: CASTLSGLANSYEQYF. CDR3 coding DNA: TGTGCCAGCACCTTAAGTGGGCTAGCGAACTCCTACGAGCAGTACTTC.

DNA of the CDR3: TGTGCCAGCAGTTACATGAGGCTAAGGGGGGGAGATTTCACCGGGGAGCTGTTTTTT. Protein sequence: CASSYMRLRGGDFTGELFF. This chain uses TRBV6-5 with TRBJ2-2; a possible D gene is TRBD2 (7 bases). Between the trimmed V and J ends, which lost 2 bases and 4 bases, there was a span of 23 bases. The CDR3 consists of 19 residues. Germline V gives CDR1 MNHEY, CDR2 SVGAGI.

This clonotype turned up a few times. CDR3 sequence (DNA): TGTGCCAGCTCTTTGGTCCGGGAAGATACCTACGAGCAGTACTTC. Translating gives CASSLVREDTYEQYF. The V call is TRBV6-1, the J call TRBJ2-7; possible D gene TRBD2, 5 bases. The CDR3 runs 15 residues. V gave up 8 bases and J gave up 2 bases, with 19 bases separating them. Germline CDR1 and CDR2: MNHNS and SASEGT.

The gene calls are TRBV5-1 and TRBJ2-7; 8 bases match TRBD1. V gave up 7 bases and J gave up 3 bases; unmatched junction bases: 15. Germline CDR1 is SGHRS and CDR2 is YFSETQ. The CDR3 is made up of 16 amino acids. The CDR3 loop is CASRRMDRVFIYEQYF. CDR3 in DNA: TGCGCCAGCCGCCGGATGGACAGGGTATTTATCTACGAGCAGTACTTC.

The chain uses TRBV11-2 and TRBJ2-5; a weak D match, TRBD1 (6 bases). Germline V gives CDR1 SGHAT, CDR2 FQNNGV. V lost 2 bases and J lost 3, with 19 bases in between. This CDR3 region has 17 residues. In DNA, the CDR3 is TGTGCCAGCAGCTTATTCGGGGTGCCGGACAGAGAAGAGACCCAGTACTTC. Translated: CASSLFGVPDREETQYF.

This clonotype has a handful of counts. The gene calls are TRBV6-5 and TRBJ1-2; no clear D gene. Germline lookup yields CDR1 MNHEY and CDR2 SVGAGI. The CDR3 extends over 11 amino acids. V shed 2 bases and J shed 7 bases, with 5 bases lying between them. The CDR3 DNA sequence: TGTGCCAGCAGTTACCAAGGTGGCTACACCTTC. As protein: CASSYQGGYTF.

This clonotype came up a few times. The J gene is TRBJ1-5, the V gene TRBV6-2 or TRBV6-3; 7 nucleotides agree with TRBD1. This CDR3 has 17 residues. The junction had 10 bases not matched to a gene; V was cut back by 0 bases and J by 5 bases. Germline lookup yields CDR1 MNHEY and CDR2 SVGEGT. The CDR3 sequence: CASSYSPGQPPDQPQHF. CDR3 bases: TGTGCCAGCAGTTACTCACCGGGACAGCCCCCTGATCAGCCCCAGCATTTT.

The J gene is TRBJ2-7, the V gene TRBV13; D uncertain. V lost 0 bases to trimming and J lost 7 bases, with 10 bases between them. This CDR3 is built from 13 residues. Germline V gene data show CDR1 as PRHDT and CDR2 as FYEKMQ (reference sequence). CDR3 residues: CASSLGLKSEQYF. CDR3 nucleotides: TGTGCCAGCAGCTTAGGACTCAAGTCAGAGCAGTACTTC. Supplemented by reference TRBV13 and TRBJ2-7, the full variable domain reads AAGVIQSPRHLIKEKRETATLKCYPIPRHDTVYWYQQGPGQDPQFLISFYEKMQSDKGSIPDRFSAQQFSDYHSELNMSSLELGDSALYFCASSLGLKSEQYFGPGTRLTVT.

The rearrangement links TRBV9 to TRBJ1-2; tentative D call: TRBD1 (5 bases). The germline V gene encodes CDR1 SGDLS and CDR2 YYNGEE. Trimming shortened V by 4 bases and J by 5 bases, and 15 bases separated the two germline ends. The CDR3 covers 14 residues. The CDR3 sequence: CASSPAGQWYGYTF. The CDR3 nucleotides are TGTGCCAGCAGCCCAGCGGGGCAGTGGTATGGCTACACCTTC.

This sequence joins TRBV19 and TRBJ1-1, with 9 bases lining up with TRBD1. The V gene's germline CDR1 is LNHDA and CDR2 SQIVND (reference sequence). The CDR3 is 14 amino acids. V trimming: 5 bases; J trimming: 7 bases; junction bases outside the gene matches: 8. The CDR3 sequence is CASSLWTGAREAFF. As DNA, the CDR3 is TGTGCCAGTAGTCTCTGGACAGGGGCCCGTGAAGCTTTCTTT.

The chain combines TRBV5-1 with TRBJ1-1, with D perhaps matching TRBD1 (5 bases). Germline CDR1 is SGHRS and CDR2 is YFSETQ. This CDR3 spans 15 amino acids. Trimming removed 2 bases from V and 3 bases from J, with 14 bases in between. As DNA, the CDR3 is TGCGCCAGCAGCTTAAACCTTGGGGGGGACACTGAAGCTTTCTTT. It specifies CASSLNLGGDTEAFF. The variable domain in full, completed from reference TRBV5-1 and TRBJ1-1, reads KAGVTQTPRYLIKTRGQQVTLSCSPISGHRSVSWYQQTPGQGLQFLFEYFSETQRNKGNFPGRFSGRQFSNSRSEMNVSTLELGDSALYLCASSLNLGGDTEAFFGQGTRLTVV.

CDR3 residues: CATSRLPGGVYTF. The CDR3 DNA is TGTGCCACCAGCAGACTCCCGGGGGGTGTCTACACCTTC. The chain has TRBV15 and TRBJ1-2; perhaps TRBD1 as D (5 bases). The germline CDR1 and CDR2 sequences are LNHNV and YYDKDF (reference sequence). The CDR3 extends over 13 amino acids. V was trimmed by 2 bases and J by 10 bases, leaving 14 bases between them.

The J gene is TRBJ1-2, the V gene TRBV4-3; 9 nucleotides align to TRBD1. Per the germline V gene, CDR1 is LGHNA and CDR2 is YSLEER. The ends lost 0 bases at V and 6 bases at J; junction bases unmatched: 20. CDR3 length: 20 amino acids. The CDR3 loop reads CASSQDRGGDRGMLDHGYTF. DNA for the CDR3: TGCGCCAGCAGCCAAGATCGAGGCGGAGACAGGGGGATGTTAGATCATGGCTACACCTTC.

This clonotype was detected only once. The J gene is TRBJ1-1, the V gene TRBV27; D is perhaps TRBD1 (6 bases). Germline V gene sequence: CDR1 MNHEY, CDR2 SMNVEV (reference sequence). Trimming removed 0 bases from V and 6 bases from J, with 11 bases in between. The CDR3 totals 14 residues. The CDR3 DNA follows: TGTGCCAGCAGTTTATCAGGGGGGCGGGCTGAAGCTTTCTTT. It encodes CASSLSGGRAEAFF.

The chain couples TRBV27 to TRBJ2-3; D not resolved. The germline gives CDR1 MNHEY, CDR2 SMNVEV (reference sequence). This CDR3 region has 12 residues. The V and J ends lost 4 bases and 2 bases respectively, with 4 bases between them. In nucleotides, the CDR3 is TGTGCCAGCAGTTCCATCACAGATACGCAGTATTTT. Its translation: CASSSITDTQYF.

The chain combines TRBV7-2 with TRBJ2-1, with TRBD1 as a possible D gene (6 bases). V gave up 4 bases and J gave up 6 bases, with 13 bases separating them. The germline CDR1 and CDR2 sequences are SGHTA and FQGNSA. The CDR3 extends over 14 amino acids. The CDR3 is CASSSLQGSNEQFF. The DNA of the CDR3 is TGTGCCAGCAGCTCTTTACAGGGTTCCAATGAGCAGTTCTTC. The whole variable domain, filled in from reference TRBV7-2 and TRBJ2-1, reads GAGVSQSPSNKVTEKGKDVELRCDPISGHTALYWYRQSLGQGLEFLIYFQGNSAPDKSGLPSDRFSAERTGGSVSTLTIQRTQQEDSAVYLCASSSLQGSNEQFFGPGTRLTVL.

The rearrangement joins TRBV29-1 to TRBJ2-5; D might be TRBD2 (5 bases). The CDR3 extends over 13 amino acids. Trimming shortened V by 7 bases and J by 2 bases, and 14 bases separated the two germline ends. The germline V gene encodes CDR1 SQVTM and CDR2 ANQGSEA. The CDR3 bases are TGCAGCGGTCGGGGATGGGAACAAGAGACCCAGTACTTC. As protein: CSGRGWEQETQYF.

The chain carries TRBV28 and TRBJ1-5; 7 positions agree with TRBD1. The CDR3 covers 19 residues. J lost 4 bases, V lost 10 bases, and 25 bases had no gene match. The V gene's germline CDR1 is MDHEN and CDR2 SYDVKM. The CDR3: CATSIRAGTARLTNQPQHF. The CDR3 nucleotides are TGTGCCACCTCAATCCGGGCCGGGACAGCCCGCCTTACGAATCAGCCCCAGCATTTT.

The V and J genes are TRBV7-2 and TRBJ1-1; unclear D gene. Germline V lookup: CDR1 SGHTA, CDR2 FQGNSA. V shed 0 bases and J shed 5 bases, with 19 bases lying between them. This CDR3 has 17 residues. The CDR3 DNA sequence: TGTGCCAGCAGCTTAGCGCTCGTATCCTGGGGTGGAACTGAAGCTTTCTTT. Translation: CASSLALVSWGGTEAFF.

The rearrangement joins TRBV27 to TRBJ2-3, with no clear D. Germline CDR1 reads MNHEY; CDR2 reads SMNVEV (reference sequence). V was clipped by 5 bases and J by 6 bases, with 12 bases between them. This CDR3 comprises 13 residues. The CDR3 loop is CASSTDKPDTQYF. CDR3 DNA: TGTGCCAGCAGTACGGATAAGCCCGATACGCAGTATTTT.

This clonotype appeared a few times. This chain joins TRBV29-1 and TRBJ1-2; the match to TRBD1 covers 7 bases. The trim removed 3 bases at V and 6 bases at J, leaving 4 bases unmatched. This CDR3 region has 12 residues. Germline V gene lookup returns CDR1 SQVTM and CDR2 ANQGSEA. This chain's CDR3 is CSVDRGSNGYTF. The CDR3 region has the DNA TGCAGCGTTGACAGGGGGTCGAATGGCTACACCTTC.

This rearrangement joins TRBV9 to TRBJ2-1, with 7 nucleotides matching TRBD2. The CDR3 is 19 amino acids. V shed 4 bases and J 5 bases; nucleotides not matched to a gene: 21. Per germline, CDR1 SGDLS and CDR2 YYNGEE. CDR3 sequence (DNA): TGTGCCAGCAGCCACCCCAGTCCAACGGGGGGAACACGACACAATGAGCAGTTCTTC. Amino acid sequence: CASSHPSPTGGTRHNEQFF.

This clonotype was seen only a few times. The J gene is TRBJ2-7, the V gene TRBV27; tentatively, D is TRBD1 or TRBD2 (6 bases each). This CDR3 has 13 amino acids. The germline CDR1 and CDR2 sequences are MNHEY and SMNVEV (reference sequence). V was clipped by 3 bases and J by 4 bases, with 10 bases between them. CDR3 sequence (DNA): TGTGCCAGCAGTTTCGGGGGCCTGTACGAGCAGTACTTC. The encoded protein is CASSFGGLYEQYF.

The rearrangement joins TRBV5-4 to TRBJ1-6; 9 nucleotides agree with TRBD1. The CDR3 totals 14 residues. Germline V gives CDR1 SGHNT, CDR2 YYREEE (reference sequence). V was pared by 4 bases and J by 11 bases, with 7 bases of the junction left unmatched. The CDR3 DNA reads TGTGCCAGCAGCCTGGACAGGGGACGGGCACCCCTCCACTTT. Translation: CASSLDRGRAPLHF.

The table lists this clonotype with a count of one. The chain uses TRBV19 and TRBJ2-1; no definite D call. CDR1 and CDR2 from the germline V gene are LNHDA and SQIVND (reference sequence). Trimming cost V 6 bases and J 1 base, with 10 bases left between them. There are 14 residues in the CDR3. This CDR3 reads CASRPVWSYNEQFF. The CDR3 DNA is TGTGCCAGTAGGCCGGTTTGGTCCTACAATGAGCAGTTCTTC.

This clonotype was found once. The chain has TRBV14 and TRBJ2-3; 9 positions match TRBD1. CDR3 length: 17 residues. Germline V gene data show CDR1 as SGHDN and CDR2 as FVKESK. V was clipped by 1 base and J by 2 bases; unmatched bases: 7. The CDR3 nucleotides are TGTGCCAGCAGCCAAGCCCCCGGGACAGGGTTCACAGATACGCAGTATTTT. Its translation is CASSQAPGTGFTDTQYF.

The chain is built from TRBV7-9 and TRBJ1-1; D may be TRBD1 (5 bases). In germline, CDR1 is SEHNR, CDR2 FQNEAQ (reference sequence). This CDR3 has 14 amino acids. V shed 4 bases and J shed 3 bases, with 12 bases lying between them. This CDR3 is CASSSTATDTEAFF. In DNA, the CDR3 is TGTGCCAGCAGCTCGACCGCGACAGACACTGAAGCTTTCTTT.

The chain is built from TRBV6-5 and TRBJ2-7, with 7 bases lining up with TRBD1. Germline V gives CDR1 MNHEY, CDR2 SVGAGI. Unmatched junction bases numbered 6, after V lost 3 bases and J lost 4 bases. The CDR3 runs 14 residues. The CDR3 sequence: CASSYYRGAYEQYF. CDR3 bases: TGTGCCAGCAGTTATTACAGGGGCGCGTACGAGCAGTACTTC.

J is TRBJ2-7 and V is TRBV15, with TRBD1 matching over 10 bases. From germline, CDR1 is LNHNV and CDR2 YYDKDF (reference sequence). The CDR3 covers 13 residues. V lost 7 bases to trimming and J lost 5 bases; unmatched junction nucleotides: 5. CDR3 loop: CATTGTGDHEQYF. For the CDR3, the DNA is TGTGCCACCACCGGGACAGGGGACCACGAGCAGTACTTC.

This clonotype was observed a few times. V and J are TRBV5-6 and TRBJ1-1; weak D call: TRBD1 (6 bases). The germline CDR1 and CDR2 sequences are SGHDT and YYEEEE. Deletions cut 4 bases from V and 2 bases from J, with 9 bases between. The CDR3 is made up of 13 amino acids. Here the CDR3 DNA reads TGTGCCAGCAGCCCGGGACAAAACACTGAAGCTTTCTTT. Protein sequence: CASSPGQNTEAFF.